This T cell receptor (beta chain) was sequenced in a study of shared clonotypes between healthy human individuals. Study-wide results and limits: Blood was the sole source, and tissue repertoires probably differ.

Libraries were prepared by immunoSEQ multiplex PCR; TCRdb keeps only in-frame clonotypes and omits some of them. The repertoire holds hundreds of thousands of clones, with roughly 96% as singletons. The ends were cut back, 0 bases at V and 1 base at J, with 4 bases in the middle. This CDR3 region has 13 residues. In germline, CDR1 is SGHDT, CDR2 YYEEEE. Positive CCR7 selection of CD45RO-negative cells yielded the naive CD8 cells, and terminally differentiated effector memory CD45RA+ cells were excluded. As to this clone: Its specificity is not known. The same CDR3 also results from other DNA sequences found in this sample.

The specimen sequenced was naive CD8+ T cells sorted from blood. This chain joins TRBV5-6 and TRBJ1-1; no definite D call. This TCR came from a woman in her thirties in good health. CDR3 DNA sequence: TGTGCCAGCAGCTTGGGCGGGAACACTGAAGCTTTCTTT. It encodes CASSLGGNTEAFF.